The 21 T cell receptor beta chains below were found in one sample sequenced in a study of blood T cell repertoires in COVID-19. Repertoires were generated with immunoSEQ multiplex PCR, while TCRdb's copy carries only in-frame clones and drops some. The sample lists 70,000 to 95,000 clones, 80% occurring once. The sequenced sample consisted of peripheral blood. These TCRs come from a woman aged 35 to 49 with active or convalescent COVID-19.

This chain connects TRBV11-3 to TRBJ2-1; possibly TRBD1 for D (5 bases). The V gene lost 2 bases and the J gene lost 6 bases, with 14 bases spanning the gap. The germline gives CDR1 SGHNT, CDR2 YENEEA. The CDR3 runs 15 residues. This CDR3 is CASSLHRTQINEQFF. CDR3 nucleotide sequence: TGTGCCAGCAGCTTACACAGGACGCAGATCAATGAGCAGTTCTTC. Using reference TRBV11-3 and TRBJ2-1 for the parts outside the CDR3, the full variable domain is EAGVVQSPRYKIIEKKQPVAFWCNPISGHNTLYWYLQNLGQGPELLIRYENEEAVDDSQLPKDRFSAERLKGVDSTLKIQPAELGDSAVYLCASSLHRTQINEQFFGPGTRLTVL.

DNA for the CDR3: TGCAGCGTTGCAAACAAGAACACCGGGGAGCTGTTTTTT. Translated: CSVANKNTGELFF. The V gene is TRBV29-1, the J gene TRBJ2-2; D ambiguous. Germline CDR1 SQVTM, CDR2 ANQGSEA. The CDR3 covers 13 residues. V gave up 4 bases and J gave up 1 base, with 7 bases separating them.

CDR3 in amino acids: CASSRSVPSTDTQYF. CDR3 in DNA: TGTGCCAGCAGCCGTAGCGTTCCAAGCACAGATACGCAGTATTTT. The chain employs TRBV9 and TRBJ2-3; possible D gene TRBD2, 5 bases. V shed 4 bases and J shed 0 bases, with 12 bases lying between them. The CDR3 has 15 residues. CDR1 SGDLS and CDR2 YYNGEE come from the germline V gene. The variable domain in full, with the rest retrieved from reference TRBV9 and TRBJ2-3, is DSGVTQTPKHLITATGQRVTLRCSPRSGDLSVYWYQQSLDQGLQFLIQYYNGEERAKGNILERFSAQQFPDLHSELNLSSLELGDSALYFCASSRSVPSTDTQYFGPGTRLTVL.

DNA of the CDR3: TGTGCCAGCAGTCAGGCCGGCGGGGCCTACGAGCAGTACTTC. This sequence encodes CASSQAGGAYEQYF. The gene calls are TRBV3-1 (or the pseudogene TRBV3-2) and TRBJ2-7; TRBD2 is a possible D gene (6 bases). This CDR3 spans 14 amino acids. Trimming removed 6 bases at V and 2 bases at J, with 14 bases between. Germline V gene data show CDR1 as LGHDT and CDR2 as YNNKEL (reference sequence).

This sequence joins TRBV10-3 and TRBJ1-2; 8 positions match TRBD1. The CDR3 runs 13 residues. With V trimmed by 6 bases and J by 6 bases, 6 bases remained unmatched. Germline loops: CDR1 ENHRY, CDR2 SYGVKD. CDR3 residues: CAISPDRVDGYTF. CDR3 coding DNA: TGTGCCATCAGCCCGGACAGGGTGGATGGCTACACCTTC.

The genes are TRBV9 and TRBJ1-6, with 8 bases fitting TRBD1. The CDR3 is 15 amino acids. Germline CDR1 SGDLS, CDR2 YYNGEE. J was trimmed by 9 bases and V by 0 bases; bases with no gene match: 5. The CDR3 sequence is CASSVGQGHSSPLHF. The CDR3 nucleotides read TGTGCCAGCAGCGTAGGACAGGGGCATAGTTCACCCCTCCACTTT. Variable domain in full (rest from reference TRBV9 and TRBJ1-6): DSGVTQTPKHLITATGQRVTLRCSPRSGDLSVYWYQQSLDQGLQFLIQYYNGEERAKGNILERFSAQQFPDLHSELNLSSLELGDSALYFCASSVGQGHSSPLHFGNGTRLTVT.

The V call is TRBV7-2, the J call TRBJ1-1; D might be TRBD1 (6 bases). Germline assignment: CDR1 SGHTA and CDR2 FQGNSA. Trimming pared 5 bases from V and 3 bases from J, leaving 10 bases between. CDR3 size: 13 residues. CDR3 in DNA: TGTGCCAGCAGCCGCGGACAGTACACTGAAGCTTTCTTT. This translates into CASSRGQYTEAFF. The whole variable domain, remainder taken from reference TRBV7-2 and TRBJ1-1, is GAGVSQSPSNKVTEKGKDVELRCDPISGHTALYWYRQSLGQGLEFLIYFQGNSAPDKSGLPSDRFSAERTGGSVSTLTIQRTQQEDSAVYLCASSRGQYTEAFFGQGTRLTVV.

The table lists this clone with a count of one. The V gene is TRBV7-3, the J gene TRBJ1-2, with TRBD1 identical over 9 bases. Trimming at V came to 1 base and at J to 8 bases, leaving 5 bases not matched to a gene. Germline V gives CDR1 SGHTA, CDR2 FQGTGA. The CDR3 totals 14 residues. The DNA for the CDR3 is TGTGCCAGCAGCTTAAACCGGGACAGGGAGGGCTACACCTTC. This translates into CASSLNRDREGYTF.

The V call is TRBV4-2, the J call TRBJ1-6, with a weak D call TRBD1 (6 bases). The CDR3 runs 17 residues. CDR1 and CDR2 from the germline V gene are LGHNA and YNFKEQ. Trimming removed 4 bases from V and 1 base from J, with 14 bases in between. In nucleotides, the CDR3 is TGTGCCAGCAGCCCCCAGGTGGGGGCTTCCTATAATTCACCCCTCCACTTT. Translating it yields CASSPQVGASYNSPLHF.

This sequence joins TRBV7-2 and TRBJ2-2; D may be TRBD1 (5 bases). Trimming removed 1 base at V and 4 bases at J, with 10 bases between. This CDR3 spans 15 amino acids. Germline V gene lookup returns CDR1 SGHTA and CDR2 FQGNSA. The CDR3 here is CASSLVTGPTGELFF. The CDR3 DNA is TGTGCCAGCAGCTTAGTCACAGGCCCCACCGGGGAGCTGTTTTTT.

This clone appeared once. The chain links TRBV5-6 to TRBJ2-1; no clear D gene. The ends were cut back, 0 bases at V and 4 bases at J, with 5 bases in the middle. Germline CDR1 reads SGHDT; CDR2 reads YYEEEE. This CDR3 has 13 amino acids. Here the CDR3 DNA reads TGTGCCAGCAGCTTGGAGCTGTACAATGAGCAGTTCTTC. Residues: CASSLELYNEQFF. Full variable domain (remainder filled in from reference TRBV5-6 and TRBJ2-1): DAGVTQSPTHLIKTRGQQVTLRCSPKSGHDTVSWYQQALGQGPQFIFQYYEEEERQRGNFPDRFSGHQFPNYSSELNVNALLLGDSALYLCASSLELYNEQFFGPGTRLTVL.

This clone was picked up many times. This specimen includes other DNA sequences encoding the same CDR3. V gene TRBV9 combines with J gene TRBJ1-2; D is possibly TRBD1 (6 bases). Between the trimmed V and J ends, which lost 5 bases and 2 bases, there was a span of 10 bases. The germline V gene has CDR1 SGDLS and CDR2 YYNGEE. The CDR3 has 13 amino acids. The CDR3 coding sequence is TGTGCCAGCAGTGCCGGGACAAACTATGGCTACACCTTC. As protein: CASSAGTNYGYTF.

This sequence joins TRBV9 and TRBJ2-1, with TRBD2 matching 9 bases. Germline trimming cut 0 bases from V and 0 bases from J; bases unmatched to any gene: 7. Germline lookup yields CDR1 SGDLS and CDR2 YYNGEE. The CDR3 loop spans 18 amino acids. The CDR3 sequence: CASSVGLAGVYSYNEQFF. CDR3 coding DNA: TGTGCCAGCAGCGTAGGATTAGCGGGAGTTTACTCCTACAATGAGCAGTTCTTC.

The chain is built from TRBV4-1 and TRBJ2-6, with a possible D match to TRBD1 (6 bases). Germline V lookup: CDR1 MGHRA, CDR2 YSYEKL. Trimming removed 0 bases from V and 3 bases from J, with 15 bases in between. This CDR3 region has 18 residues. CDR3 amino acids: CASSQEGQTGRGANVLTF. The CDR3 DNA sequence: TGCGCCAGCAGCCAAGAGGGACAAACAGGGCGTGGGGCCAACGTCCTGACTTTC.

This chain's CDR3 is CAWLRPAGGNAYEQYF. The CDR3, as DNA: TGTGCCTGGTTACGACCGGCAGGGGGCAACGCCTACGAGCAGTACTTC. The chain links TRBV30 to TRBJ2-7, with 8 bases matching TRBD1. In germline, CDR1 is GTSNPN, CDR2 SVGIG (reference sequence). The CDR3 runs to 16 residues. V shed 5 bases and J 2 bases; nucleotides not matched to a gene: 14.

The chain combines TRBV18 with TRBJ1-6; maybe TRBD1 (5 bases). This CDR3 contains 17 residues. Trimming cost V 3 bases and J 4 bases, with 16 bases left between them. Germline lookup yields CDR1 KGHSH and CDR2 LQKENI. CDR3 amino acids: CASSPPGLRGYNSPLHF. CDR3 sequence (DNA): TGTGCCAGCTCACCGCCGGGCCTCCGGGGGTATAATTCACCCCTCCACTTT.

This rearrangement joins TRBV6-5 to TRBJ2-7; 11 bases line up with TRBD2. V lost 8 bases, J lost 4 bases, and 4 bases stayed unmatched. Germline V CDR1 and CDR2: MNHEY, SVGAGI. The CDR3 runs 13 residues. The chain's CDR3 is CASRTSGSYEQYF. The CDR3 DNA is TGTGCCAGCCGAACTAGCGGGAGTTACGAGCAGTACTTC.

The V call is TRBV4-2, the J call TRBJ2-1, with TRBD1 as a possible D gene (6 bases). CDR1 is LGHNA and CDR2 is YNFKEQ in the germline V gene. The CDR3 runs 16 residues. The germline V and J ends were trimmed by 0 bases and 2 bases, with 11 bases remaining between them. CDR3 region: CASSQDGDKTYNEQFF. The CDR3 DNA follows: TGTGCCAGCAGCCAAGATGGGGACAAGACCTACAATGAGCAGTTCTTC.

The V call is TRBV18, the J call TRBJ2-1; TRBD2 matches 8 bases. V shed 3 bases and J 5 bases; nucleotides not matched to a gene: 6. This CDR3 has 15 amino acids. Germline CDR1 reads KGHSH; CDR2 reads LQKENI. The CDR3 DNA reads as TGTGCCAGCTCACCGGGCGGGAGGTGGGACAATGAGCAGTTCTTC. This gives the protein CASSPGGRWDNEQFF. The complete variable domain, with remaining parts taken from reference TRBV18 and TRBJ2-1, reads NAGVMQNPRHLVRRRGQEARLRCSPMKGHSHVYWYRQLPEEGLKFMVYLQKENIIDESGMPKERFSAEFPKEGPSILRIQQVVRGDSAAYFCASSPGGRWDNEQFFGPGTRLTVL.

This chain links TRBV6-1 with TRBJ1-3; D gene unclear. Trimming removed 1 base at V and 0 bases at J, with 10 bases between. Germline V CDR1 and CDR2: MNHNS, SASEGT. This CDR3 comprises 16 residues. The CDR3, as DNA: TGTGCCAGCAGTGAAGTCCCAGCGAGCTCTGGAAACACCATATATTTT. Translated: CASSEVPASSGNTIYF.

In the case of this clone: The sample carries other DNA sequences with the same CDR3. This chain uses TRBV9 with TRBJ2-2, with 16 bases matching TRBD2. J was trimmed by 5 bases and V by 4 bases; bases with no gene match: 5. This CDR3 region has 17 residues. Germline V lookup: CDR1 SGDLS, CDR2 YYNGEE. In nucleotides, the CDR3 is TGTGCCAGCAGCCCGGGACTAGCGGGGGGGGGTACCGGGGAGCTGTTTTTT. This gives the protein CASSPGLAGGGTGELFF.